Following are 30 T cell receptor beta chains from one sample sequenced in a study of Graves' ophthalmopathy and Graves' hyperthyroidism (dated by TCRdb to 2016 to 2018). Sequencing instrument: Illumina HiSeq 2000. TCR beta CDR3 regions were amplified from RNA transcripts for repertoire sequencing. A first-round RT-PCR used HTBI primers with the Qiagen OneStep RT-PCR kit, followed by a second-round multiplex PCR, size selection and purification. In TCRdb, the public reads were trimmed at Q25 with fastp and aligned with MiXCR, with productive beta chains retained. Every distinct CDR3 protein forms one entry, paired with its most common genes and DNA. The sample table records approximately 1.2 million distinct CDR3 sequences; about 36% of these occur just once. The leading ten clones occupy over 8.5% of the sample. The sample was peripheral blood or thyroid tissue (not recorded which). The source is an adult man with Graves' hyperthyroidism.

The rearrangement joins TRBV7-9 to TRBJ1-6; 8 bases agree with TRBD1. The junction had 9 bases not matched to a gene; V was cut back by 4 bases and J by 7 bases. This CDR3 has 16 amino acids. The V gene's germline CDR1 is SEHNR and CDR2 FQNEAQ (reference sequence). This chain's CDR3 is CASSSQGAFGNSPLHF. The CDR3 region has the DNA TGTGCCAGCAGCTCCCAGGGGGCATTTGGGAATTCACCCCTCCACTTT.

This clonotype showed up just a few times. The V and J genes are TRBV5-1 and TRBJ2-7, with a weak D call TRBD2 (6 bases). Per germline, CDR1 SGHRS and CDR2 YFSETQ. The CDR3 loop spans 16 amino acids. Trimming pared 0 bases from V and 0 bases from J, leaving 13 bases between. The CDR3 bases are TGCGCCAGCAGCTTGGGATTCGGGGGAAACTCCTACGAGCAGTACTTC. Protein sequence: CASSLGFGGNSYEQYF. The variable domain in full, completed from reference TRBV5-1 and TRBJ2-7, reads KAGVTQTPRYLIKTRGQQVTLSCSPISGHRSVSWYQQTPGQGLQFLFEYFSETQRNKGNFPGRFSGRQFSNSRSEMNVSTLELGDSALYLCASSLGFGGNSYEQYFGPGTRLTVT.

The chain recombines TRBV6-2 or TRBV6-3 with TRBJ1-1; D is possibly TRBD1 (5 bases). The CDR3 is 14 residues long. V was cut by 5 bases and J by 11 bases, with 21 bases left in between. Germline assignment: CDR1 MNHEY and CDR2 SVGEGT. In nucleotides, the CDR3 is TGTGCCAGCAGTGGCGACCGGGACCCCTTTGAGGCTTTCTTT. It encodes CASSGDRDPFEAFF.

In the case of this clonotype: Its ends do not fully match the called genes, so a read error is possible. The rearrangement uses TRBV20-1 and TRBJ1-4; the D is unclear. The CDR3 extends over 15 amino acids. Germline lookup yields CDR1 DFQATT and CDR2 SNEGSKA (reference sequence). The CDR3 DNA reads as TGCAGTGCTAGCCTCCCATTCACAACCAATGAAAAACTGTTTTTT. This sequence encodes CSASLPFTTNEKLFF.

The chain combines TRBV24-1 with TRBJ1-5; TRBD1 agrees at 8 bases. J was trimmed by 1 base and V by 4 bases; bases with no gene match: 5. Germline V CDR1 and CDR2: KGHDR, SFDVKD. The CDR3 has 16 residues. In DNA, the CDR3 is TGTGCCACCAGTGACCCCGGGACAGGAAGCAATCAGCCCCAGCATTTT. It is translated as CATSDPGTGSNQPQHF.

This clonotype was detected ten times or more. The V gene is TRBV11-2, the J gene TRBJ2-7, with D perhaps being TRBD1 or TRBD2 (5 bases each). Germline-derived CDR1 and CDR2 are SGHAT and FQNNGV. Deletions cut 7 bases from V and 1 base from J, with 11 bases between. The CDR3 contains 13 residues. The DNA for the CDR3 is TGTGCCAGCATCCCTTGGGGGTCCTACGAGCAGTACTTC. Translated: CASIPWGSYEQYF.

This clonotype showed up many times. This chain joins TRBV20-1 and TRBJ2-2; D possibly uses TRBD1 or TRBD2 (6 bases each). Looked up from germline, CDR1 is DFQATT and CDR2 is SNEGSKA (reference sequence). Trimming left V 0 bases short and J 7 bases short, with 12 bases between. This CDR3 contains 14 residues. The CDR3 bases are TGCAGTGCTAGAGATTACAGGGAGGACGGGGAGCTGTTTTTT. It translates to CSARDYREDGELFF.

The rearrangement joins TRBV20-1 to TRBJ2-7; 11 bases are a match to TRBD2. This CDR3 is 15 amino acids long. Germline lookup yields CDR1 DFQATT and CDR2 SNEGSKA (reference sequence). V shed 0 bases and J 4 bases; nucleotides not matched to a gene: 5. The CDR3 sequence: CSARDTSGSVYEQYF. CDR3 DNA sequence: TGCAGTGCTAGAGATACTAGCGGGAGCGTATACGAGCAGTACTTC.

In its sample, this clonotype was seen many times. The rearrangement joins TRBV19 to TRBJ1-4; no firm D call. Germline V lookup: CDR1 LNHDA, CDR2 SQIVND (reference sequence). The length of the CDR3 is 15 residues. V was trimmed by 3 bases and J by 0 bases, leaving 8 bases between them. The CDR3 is CASSIKVATNEKLFF. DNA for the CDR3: TGTGCCAGTAGTATCAAGGTTGCAACTAATGAAAAACTGTTTTTT. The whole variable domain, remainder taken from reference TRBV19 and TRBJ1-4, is DGGITQSPKYLFRKEGQNVTLSCEQNLNHDAMYWYRQDPGQGLRLIYYSQIVNDFQKGDIAEGYSVSREKKESFPLTVTSAQKNPTAFYLCASSIKVATNEKLFFGSGTQLSVL.

The DNA of the CDR3 is TGTGCCAGCAGCCTGACAGGGACGGCTGGGGGCTACACCTTC. It codes for CASSLTGTAGGYTF. This chain joins TRBV7-8 and TRBJ1-2; 7 bases line up with TRBD1. The germline gives CDR1 SGHVS, CDR2 FQNEAQ. The V gene end was trimmed by 5 bases and the J gene end by 8 bases; junction bases not matched to a gene: 11. CDR3 length equals 14 residues.

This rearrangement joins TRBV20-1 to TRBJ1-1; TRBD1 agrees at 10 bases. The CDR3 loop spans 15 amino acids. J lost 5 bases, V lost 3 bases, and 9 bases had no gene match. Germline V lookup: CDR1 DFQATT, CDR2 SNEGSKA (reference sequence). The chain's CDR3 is CSARLGTGAGTEAFF. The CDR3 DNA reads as TGCAGTGCTAGGTTAGGGACAGGGGCGGGGACTGAAGCTTTCTTT.

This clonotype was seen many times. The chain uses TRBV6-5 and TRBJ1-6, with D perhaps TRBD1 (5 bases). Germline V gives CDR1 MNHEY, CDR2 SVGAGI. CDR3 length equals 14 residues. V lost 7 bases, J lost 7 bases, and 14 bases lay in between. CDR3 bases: TGTGCCAGCACCCGCGGGACTTTGAATTCACCCCTCCACTTT. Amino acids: CASTRGTLNSPLHF.

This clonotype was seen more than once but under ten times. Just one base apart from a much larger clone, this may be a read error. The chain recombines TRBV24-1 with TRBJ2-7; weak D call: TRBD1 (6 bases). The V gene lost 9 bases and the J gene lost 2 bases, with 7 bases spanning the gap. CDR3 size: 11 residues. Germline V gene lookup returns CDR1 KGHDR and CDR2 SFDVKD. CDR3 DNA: TGTGCCACCCCAGGGGCCTACGAGCAGTACTTC. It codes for CATPGAYEQYF.

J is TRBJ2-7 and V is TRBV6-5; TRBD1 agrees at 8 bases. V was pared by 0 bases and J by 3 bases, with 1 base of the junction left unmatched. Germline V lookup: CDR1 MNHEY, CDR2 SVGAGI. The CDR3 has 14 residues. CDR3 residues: CASSYSDRVYEQYF. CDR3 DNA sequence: TGTGCCAGCAGTTACTCGGACAGGGTCTACGAGCAGTACTTC.

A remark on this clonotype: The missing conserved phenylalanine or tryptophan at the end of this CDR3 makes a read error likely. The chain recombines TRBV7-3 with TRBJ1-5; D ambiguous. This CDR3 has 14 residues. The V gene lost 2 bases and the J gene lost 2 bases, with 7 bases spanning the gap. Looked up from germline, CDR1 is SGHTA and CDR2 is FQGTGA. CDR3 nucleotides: TGTGCCAGCAGCTTATCCGGCGGCAATCAGCCCCAGCATCTT. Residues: CASSLSGGNQPQHL.

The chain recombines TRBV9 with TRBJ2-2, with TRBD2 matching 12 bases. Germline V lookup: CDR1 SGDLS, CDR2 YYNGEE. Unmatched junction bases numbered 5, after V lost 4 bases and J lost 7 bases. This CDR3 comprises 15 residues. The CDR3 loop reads CASSKTSGSGGELFF. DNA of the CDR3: TGTGCCAGCAGCAAGACTAGCGGGAGTGGCGGGGAGCTGTTTTTT.

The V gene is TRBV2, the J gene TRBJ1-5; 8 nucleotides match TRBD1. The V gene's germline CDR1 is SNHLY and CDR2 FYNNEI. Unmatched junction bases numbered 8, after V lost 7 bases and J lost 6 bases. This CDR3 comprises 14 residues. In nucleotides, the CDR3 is TGTGCCAGCATGCTGGGACAGGTGGGTCAGCCCCAGCATTTT. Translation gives CASMLGQVGQPQHF.

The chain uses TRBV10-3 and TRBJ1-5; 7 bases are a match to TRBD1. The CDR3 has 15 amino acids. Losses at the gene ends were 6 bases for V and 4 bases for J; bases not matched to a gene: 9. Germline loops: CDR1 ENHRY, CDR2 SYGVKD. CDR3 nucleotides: TGTGCCATCAGACTGGGACAGTCACCGAATCAGCCCCAGCATTTT. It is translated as CAIRLGQSPNQPQHF.

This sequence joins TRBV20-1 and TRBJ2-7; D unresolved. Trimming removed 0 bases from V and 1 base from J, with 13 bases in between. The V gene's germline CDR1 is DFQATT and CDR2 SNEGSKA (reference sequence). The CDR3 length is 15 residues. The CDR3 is CSARDRIGPSYEQYF. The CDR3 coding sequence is TGCAGTGCTAGAGATCGAATAGGGCCTTCCTACGAGCAGTACTTC.

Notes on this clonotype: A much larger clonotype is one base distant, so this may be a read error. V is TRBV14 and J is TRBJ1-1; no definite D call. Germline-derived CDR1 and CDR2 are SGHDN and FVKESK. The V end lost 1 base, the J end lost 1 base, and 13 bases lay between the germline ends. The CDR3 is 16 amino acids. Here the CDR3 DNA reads TGTGCCAGCAGCCAAGTCGACACCCTCCCGAACACTGAAGCTTTCTTT. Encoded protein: CASSQVDTLPNTEAFF.

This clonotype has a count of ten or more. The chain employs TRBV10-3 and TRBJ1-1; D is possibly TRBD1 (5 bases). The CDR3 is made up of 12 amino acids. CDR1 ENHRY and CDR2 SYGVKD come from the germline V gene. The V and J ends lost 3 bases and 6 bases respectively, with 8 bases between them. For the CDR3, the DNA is TGTGCCATCAGTGAATCAGGGTCTGAAGCTTTCTTT. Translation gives CAISESGSEAFF.

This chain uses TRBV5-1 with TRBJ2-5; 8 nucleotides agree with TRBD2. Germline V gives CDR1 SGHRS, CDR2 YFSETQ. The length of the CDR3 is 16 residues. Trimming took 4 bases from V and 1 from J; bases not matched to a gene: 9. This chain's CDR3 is CASSVAGPGAQETQYF. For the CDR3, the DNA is TGCGCCAGCAGCGTAGCGGGGCCTGGGGCCCAAGAGACCCAGTACTTC.

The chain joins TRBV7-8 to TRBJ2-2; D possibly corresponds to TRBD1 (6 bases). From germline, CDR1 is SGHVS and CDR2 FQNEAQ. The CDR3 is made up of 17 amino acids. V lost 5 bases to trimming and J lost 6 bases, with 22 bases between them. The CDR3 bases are TGTGCCAGCAGCCCCCGTTCACAGGGCGGCGTCGCCGGGGAGCTGTTTTTT. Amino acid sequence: CASSPRSQGGVAGELFF.

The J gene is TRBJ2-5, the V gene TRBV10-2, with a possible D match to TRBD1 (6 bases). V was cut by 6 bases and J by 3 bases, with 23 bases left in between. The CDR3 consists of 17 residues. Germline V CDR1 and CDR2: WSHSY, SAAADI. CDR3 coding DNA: TGCGCCAGCAGCGAAAGAGGGACCGGGACACCGAAAGAGACCCAGTACTTC. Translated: CASSERGTGTPKETQYF.

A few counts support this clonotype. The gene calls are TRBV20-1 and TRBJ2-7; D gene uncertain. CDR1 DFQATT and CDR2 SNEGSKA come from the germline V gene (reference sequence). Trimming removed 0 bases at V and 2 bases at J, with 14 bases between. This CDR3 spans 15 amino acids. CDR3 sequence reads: CSARDLTGPTYEQYF. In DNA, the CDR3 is TGCAGTGCTAGAGATTTAACCGGGCCCACCTACGAGCAGTACTTC.

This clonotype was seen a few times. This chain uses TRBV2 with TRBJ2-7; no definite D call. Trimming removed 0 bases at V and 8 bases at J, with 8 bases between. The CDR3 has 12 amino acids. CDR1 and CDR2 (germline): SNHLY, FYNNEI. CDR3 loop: CASSEAERQQYF. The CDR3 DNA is TGTGCCAGCAGTGAAGCGGAGCGCCAGCAGTACTTC.

The CDR3 reads CASSYAAGDYGYTF. CDR3 sequence (DNA): TGTGCCAGCAGTTACGCGGCAGGAGACTATGGCTACACCTTC. The chain combines TRBV7-2 with TRBJ1-2; D ambiguous. Germline V gene sequence: CDR1 SGHTA, CDR2 FQGNSA. Trimming left V 6 bases short and J 3 bases short, with 14 bases between. The CDR3 is 14 amino acids.

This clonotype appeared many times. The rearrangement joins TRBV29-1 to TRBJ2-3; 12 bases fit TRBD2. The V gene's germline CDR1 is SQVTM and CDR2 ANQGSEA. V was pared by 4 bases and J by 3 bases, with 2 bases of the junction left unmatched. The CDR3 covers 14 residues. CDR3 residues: CSVGTSGVTDTQYF. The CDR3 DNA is TGCAGCGTTGGGACTAGCGGGGTTACAGATACGCAGTATTTT.

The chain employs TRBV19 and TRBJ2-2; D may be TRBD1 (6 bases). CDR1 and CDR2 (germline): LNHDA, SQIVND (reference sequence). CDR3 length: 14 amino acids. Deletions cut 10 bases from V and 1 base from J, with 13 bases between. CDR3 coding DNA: TGTGCCATCAAATCGACAGGGAACACCGGGGAGCTGTTTTTT. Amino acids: CAIKSTGNTGELFF.

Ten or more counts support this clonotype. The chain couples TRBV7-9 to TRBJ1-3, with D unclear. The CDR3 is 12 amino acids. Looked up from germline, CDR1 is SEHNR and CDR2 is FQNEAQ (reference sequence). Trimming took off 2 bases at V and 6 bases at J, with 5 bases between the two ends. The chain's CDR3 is CASSLTENTIYF. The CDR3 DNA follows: TGTGCCAGCAGCTTAACGGAAAACACCATATATTTT. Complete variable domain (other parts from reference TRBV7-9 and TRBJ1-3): DTGVSQNPRHKITKRGQNVTFRCDPISEHNRLYWYRQTLGQGPEFLTYFQNEAQLEKSRLLSDRFSAERPKGSFSTLEIQRTEQGDSAMYLCASSLTENTIYFGEGSWLTVV.